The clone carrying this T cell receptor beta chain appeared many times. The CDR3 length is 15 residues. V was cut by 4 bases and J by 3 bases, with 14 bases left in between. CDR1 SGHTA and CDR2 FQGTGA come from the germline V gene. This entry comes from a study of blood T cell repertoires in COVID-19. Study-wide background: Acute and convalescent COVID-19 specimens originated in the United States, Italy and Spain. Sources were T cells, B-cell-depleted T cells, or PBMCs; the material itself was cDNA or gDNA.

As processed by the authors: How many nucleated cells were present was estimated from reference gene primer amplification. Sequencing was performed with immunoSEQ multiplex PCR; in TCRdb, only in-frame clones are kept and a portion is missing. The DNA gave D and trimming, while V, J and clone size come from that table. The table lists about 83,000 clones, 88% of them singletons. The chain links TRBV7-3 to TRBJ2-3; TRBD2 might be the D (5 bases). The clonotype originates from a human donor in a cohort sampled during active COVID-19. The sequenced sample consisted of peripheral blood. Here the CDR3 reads CASSSSGFGTDTQYF. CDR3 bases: TGTGCCAGCAGCTCAAGCGGTTTTGGGACAGATACGCAGTATTTT.